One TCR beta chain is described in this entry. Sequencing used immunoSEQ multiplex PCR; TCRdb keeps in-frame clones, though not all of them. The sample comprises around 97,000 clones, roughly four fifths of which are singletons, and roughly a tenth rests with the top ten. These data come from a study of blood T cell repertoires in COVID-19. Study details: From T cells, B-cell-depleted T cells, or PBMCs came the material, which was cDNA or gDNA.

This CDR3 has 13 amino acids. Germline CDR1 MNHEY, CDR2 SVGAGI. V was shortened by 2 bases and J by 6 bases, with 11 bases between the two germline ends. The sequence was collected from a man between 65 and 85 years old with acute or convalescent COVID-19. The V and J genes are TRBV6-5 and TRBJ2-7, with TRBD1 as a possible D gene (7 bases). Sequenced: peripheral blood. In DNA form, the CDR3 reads TGTGCCAGCAGTTACACAGGGGACTCCGAGCAGTACTTC. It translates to CASSYTGDSEQYF.